The present T cell receptor beta chain was sequenced within a study of CD8+ T cells in alopecia areata (dated by TCRdb to 2016 to 2019). In the study overall: The treated patients, all with moderate-to-severe alopecia areata, were enrolled in an open-label pilot trial of oral tofacitinib given at 5 to 10 mg twice daily. Tofacitinib was administered for 6 to 18 months, and 6 months of follow-up off drug were then conducted to assess delayed response and recurrence. In treated patients, disease severity was measured using the SALT score, which gives the percentage of scalp surface area affected. High-throughput TCRbeta sequencing was used to examine T cell clonal expansion in alopecia areata in both the C3H/HeJ mouse model and human patients. Human TCRbeta sequencing covered scalp tissue and sorted CD4+ and CD8+ peripheral blood T cells from patchy and totalis/universalis alopecia areata patients and healthy controls. Patients on tofacitinib were biopsied at baseline and after 4 and 24 weeks of treatment, and several of the patients also had a later scalp biopsy. Clonality in the scalp was compared among normal scalp (n=4), patchy alopecia areata scalp (n=8), and alopecia totalis/universalis scalp (n=8). RNA was obtained with the PAXgene miRNA kit for fixed scalp, the miRNeasy kit for PBMCs, and the RNeasy kit for mouse skin. TCRbeta CDR3 regions were amplified by immunoSEQ multiplex PCR using 35 Vbeta forward and 13 Jbeta reverse primers. General conclusions and limits of the study: Shared TCR sequences between patients were less evident than in mice, which may be partly attributable to HLA diversity in the patient population. Compared with normal scalp, lesional scalp, particularly in alopecia totalis/universalis, had higher clonality and more expanded CD8+ clones, which suggests antigenic drive. During tofacitinib treatment, many expanded lesional clones remained in scalp and blood, and this persistence may partly explain relapse after treatment is stopped. Unlike mouse skin, where gammadelta T cells dominate, normal human skin contains resident alphabeta T cells that get sequenced too, which complicates analysis of the scalp TCR repertoire. Scalp clonality and the number of expanded CD8+ clones among the top 100 scalp clones were significantly decreased by tofacitinib. Because the treated cohort was small and included a single nonresponder, larger studies are needed to assess links between baseline CD8+ expansion and response.

The library relied on the immunoSEQ multiplex PCR assay. RNA was extracted from all samples and reverse transcribed into cDNA as template for TCR sequencing. SuperScript III was used to make first-strand cDNA, primed with a 2:1 mix of oligo-dT and random hexamers. A synthetic immune receptor repertoire was used to measure amplification bias, and any remaining bias was corrected computationally. On the authors' methods: Raw reads were preprocessed to remove errors, and CDR3 was defined according to IMGT conventions as the region from the conserved cysteine to phenylalanine. Clonality was calculated as 1 minus Shannon entropy normalized by log2 of the number of productive unique TCRs. Scalp TCRbeta sequences were cross-referenced with sorted blood CD4 and CD8 repertoires so that the CD4 or CD8 identity of scalp clones could be inferred. The table was pulled from immuneACCESS by TCRdb, which kept in-frame rearrangements only. Such tables lose some clones; where checked, under half of the loss comes from unresolved V genes, and the rest has no known cause. The D gene and trimming were derived from the DNA, and the V and J assignments and clone size from that table. Recorded for this sample are 150,000 to 200,000 clones; approximately 52% of them occurred a single time. Jointly, the top ten make up more than 15% of the sample.

The treatment or condition label, read with the paper, signifies: oral pan-JAK inhibitor, 5-10 mg twice daily. Lesional scalp punch biopsies and peripheral blood were collected from alopecia areata patients. After PBMCs were isolated by density centrifugation and stained for CD3, CD4 and CD8, a FACSAria was used to sort CD4+ and CD8+ T cells. About this clone itself: Its antigen remains undetermined. Per-base qualities were not stored, and no clone one base away is much larger.

This specimen was CD4+ T cells sorted from blood, taken at approximately week 56, from a patient treated with tofacitinib. This TCR was sampled from a human donor with alopecia areata.

The DNA sequence is as follows: TGCAGCGCAGCCGATACAGGGTTGTCGACCAATGGCTACACCTTC. It encodes CSAADTGLSTNGYTF. The chain is assembled from TRBV29-1 and TRBJ1-2; a weak D assignment points to TRBD1 (6 bases agree). From the cysteine up to the phenylalanine, the CDR3 has a length of 15 residues. The retained sequence is limited to the CDR3, 45 bases, with the frame set at the first base. From a lookup of the germline V gene, CDR1 and CDR2 are SQVTM and ANQGSEA. The junction shows trimming of 7 bases on V and 6 bases on J, plus 24 bases between the germline ends.